The 27 T cell receptor beta chains in this list originate from one sample, sequenced in a study of molecular identifiers for immune sequencing clone quantification. MiXCR was run by TCRdb on the PCR reads, yielding one entry per CDR3 protein. The sample shows under 650,000 distinct CDR3 sequences, just under 20% of them seen only once. The sequencing input was naive CD8+ T cells from blood, with Jurkat cell RNA spiked in. As for subset: FACS-sorted CD8+CD4-CCR7+CD45RA+ naive T cells. The receptors originated from a human donor in good health. Some libraries in this study had Jurkat cell RNA spiked in.

To note about this clonotype: A read error is possible here, since a much larger clone lies one base away. CDR3 in DNA: TGTGCCAGCAGTTTTGAGCACACCTACGAGCAGTACTTC. Translated: CASSFEHTYEQYF. The V gene is TRBV12-3 or TRBV12-4, the J gene TRBJ2-7; D gene unclear. The length of the CDR3 is 13 residues. The V end lost 3 bases, the J end lost 2 bases, and 8 bases lay between the germline ends.

For this clonotype: Given a much more abundant clone one base away, this may be a read error. This chain links TRBV12-3 or TRBV12-4 with TRBJ1-2; D gene unclear. The CDR3 is 16 residues long. The CDR3 loop is CTSSFGFSPANYGYTF. DNA for the CDR3: TGTACCAGCAGTTTTGGGTTTAGTCCCGCGAACTATGGCTACACCTTC.

This clonotype was detected many times. CDR3 in DNA: TGTGCCAGCAGCTCCGCCCCGGGACAGGGGGCCTCGAATACGCAGTATTTT. Translating it yields CASSSAPGQGASNTQYF. The rearrangement uses TRBV7-6 and TRBJ2-3, with TRBD1 identical over 12 bases. Germline CDR1 SGHVS, CDR2 FNYEAQ. The V and J ends lost 4 bases and 7 bases, in that order; junction bases with no gene match: 12. This CDR3 spans 17 amino acids.

At least ten counts were recorded for this clonotype. The chain carries TRBV5-5 and TRBJ1-1, with 10 bases aligning to TRBD1. Trimming cost V 4 bases and J 8 bases; bases outside gene matches: 8. CDR3 length equals 14 residues. CDR1 is SGHKS and CDR2 is YYEKEE in the germline V gene (reference sequence). The CDR3 DNA sequence: TGTGCCAGCAGCATCGGGACAGGGGCGCCCGAAGCTTTCTTT. It encodes CASSIGTGAPEAFF. The full variable domain, completed using reference TRBV5-5 and TRBJ1-1, is DAGVTQSPTHLIKTRGQQVTLRCSPISGHKSVSWYQQVLGQGPQFIFQYYEKEERGRGNFPDRFSARQFPNYSSELNVNALLLGDSALYLCASSIGTGAPEAFFGQGTRLTVV.

The sample holds many counts of this clonotype. This rearrangement joins TRBV25-1 to TRBJ2-1; 10 bases map to TRBD2. This CDR3 contains 15 residues. Trimming at V came to 2 bases and at J to 4 bases, leaving 2 bases not matched to a gene. Germline lookup yields CDR1 MGHDK and CDR2 SYGVNS. The CDR3 loop is CASSELAGEYNEQFF. CDR3 nucleotides: TGTGCCAGCAGTGAACTAGCGGGGGAGTACAATGAGCAGTTCTTC. Together with reference TRBV25-1 and TRBJ2-1, the CDR3 gives the full variable domain: EADIYQTPRYLVIGTGKKITLECSQTMGHDKMYWYQQDPGMELHLIHYSYGVNSTEKGDLSSESTVSRIRTEHFPLTLESARPSHTSQYLCASSELAGEYNEQFFGPGTRLTVL.

This clonotype appeared many times. This chain joins TRBV19 and TRBJ1-1; D gene uncertain. The ends were cut back, 3 bases at V and 1 base at J, with 12 bases in the middle. In germline, CDR1 is LNHDA, CDR2 SQIVND (reference sequence). The CDR3 covers 15 residues. CDR3 protein: CASSIYHYTNTEAFF. The DNA for the CDR3 is TGTGCCAGTAGTATCTACCACTACACGAACACTGAAGCTTTCTTT. Full variable domain (outside the CDR3, taken from reference TRBV19 and TRBJ1-1): DGGITQSPKYLFRKEGQNVTLSCEQNLNHDAMYWYRQDPGQGLRLIYYSQIVNDFQKGDIAEGYSVSREKKESFPLTVTSAQKNPTAFYLCASSIYHYTNTEAFFGQGTRLTVV.

This clonotype was counted many times. The chain employs TRBV29-1 and TRBJ2-1, with D unclear. The ends were cut back, 4 bases at V and 4 bases at J, with 14 bases in the middle. This CDR3 contains 14 residues. Germline V gives CDR1 SQVTM, CDR2 ANQGSEA. In DNA, the CDR3 is TGCAGCGTTGTCCCCGCGACGGCATACAATGAGCAGTTCTTC. Its protein is CSVVPATAYNEQFF.

This clonotype turned up a few times. Its ends do not fully match the called genes, so a read error is possible. The chain links TRBV6-5 to TRBJ2-2; D is possibly TRBD1 (6 bases). The CDR3 extends over 14 amino acids. Germline V CDR1 and CDR2: MNHEY, SVGAGI. The CDR3 protein is CASSTGLNAGELFF. DNA for the CDR3: TGTGCCAGCAGTACAGGGCTGAACGCCGGGGAGCTGTTTTTT.

This clonotype was seen repeatedly, ten times or more. The CDR3 spells CASGLSGNEQFF. The CDR3 nucleotides read TGTGCCAGCGGTCTGTCGGGGAATGAGCAGTTCTTC. The rearrangement links TRBV6-5 to TRBJ2-1; D may be TRBD2 (5 bases). Looked up from germline, CDR1 is MNHEY and CDR2 is SVGAGI. V lost 8 bases to trimming and J lost 7 bases, with 12 bases between them. This CDR3 is 12 amino acids long.

CDR3 sequence: CASSAYTSGGFGETQYF. CDR3 DNA sequence: TGTGCCAGCAGTGCCTACACAAGTGGGGGGTTCGGAGAGACCCAGTACTTC. This chain joins TRBV25-1 and TRBJ2-5; a weak D match, TRBD2 (6 bases). This CDR3 is 17 amino acids long. Trimming shortened V by 4 bases and J by 4 bases, and 22 bases separated the two germline ends. The germline V gene encodes CDR1 MGHDK and CDR2 SYGVNS.

This clonotype was recorded at least ten times. The J gene is TRBJ2-2, the V gene TRBV20-1; D unresolved. With 0 bases removed from V and 4 bases from J, the gap between germline ends came to 15 bases. The germline V gene encodes CDR1 DFQATT and CDR2 SNEGSKA (reference sequence). This CDR3 is 16 amino acids long. CDR3: CSARDRASSVTGELFF. The DNA for the CDR3 is TGCAGTGCTAGAGATCGGGCGTCATCGGTCACCGGGGAGCTGTTTTTT.

This clonotype has a count of ten or more. The chain is built from TRBV29-1 and TRBJ2-7; a weak D match, TRBD1 (6 bases). V lost 1 base, J lost 3 bases, and 10 bases lay in between. CDR3 size: 13 residues. The V gene's germline CDR1 is SQVTM and CDR2 ANQGSEA. CDR3 nucleotide sequence: TGCAGCGTTGAAGGGGACATAGGCTACGAGCAGTACTTC. Residues: CSVEGDIGYEQYF.

The sample holds many counts of this clonotype. The chain has TRBV4-3 and TRBJ2-7; TRBD2 aligns across 7 bases. Trimming took 2 bases from V and 0 from J; bases not matched to a gene: 4. CDR1 and CDR2 (germline): LGHNA, YSLEER. The CDR3 sequence is 15 residues long. CDR3 DNA sequence: TGCGCCAGCAGCCAAAGGGAGGGGAGCTCCTACGAGCAGTACTTC. Amino acids: CASSQREGSSYEQYF.

With respect to this clonotype: Being one base from a much bigger clone, this may be a read error. The genes are TRBV4-1 and TRBJ2-1; D may be TRBD2 (5 bases). This CDR3 region has 11 residues. The V gene's germline CDR1 is MGHRA and CDR2 YSYEKL. CDR3 sequence: CASSQGDERFF. The CDR3 region has the DNA TGCGCCAGCAGCCAGGGAGATGAGCGGTTCTTC.

This clonotype was seen at least ten times. This chain links TRBV7-8 with TRBJ2-5; 14 bases are shared with TRBD2. V dropped 4 bases and J dropped 7; count of bases not matched to a gene: 14. The CDR3 has 18 residues. Germline CDR1 and CDR2: SGHVS and FQNEAQ. CDR3 sequence: CASSSLGLAGVLEGTQYF. For the CDR3, the DNA is TGTGCCAGCAGCTCCCTGGGACTAGCGGGGGTCCTCGAGGGGACCCAGTACTTC.

This clonotype was detected ten times or more. The chain links TRBV7-9 to TRBJ2-1, with 7 bases matching TRBD2. The V gene's germline CDR1 is SEHNR and CDR2 FQNEAQ (reference sequence). Losses at the gene ends were 3 bases for V and 8 bases for J; bases not matched to a gene: 7. This CDR3 is 14 amino acids long. The CDR3 sequence is CASSLRERLDEQFF. In DNA form, the CDR3 reads TGTGCCAGCAGCTTGCGGGAGCGTCTAGATGAGCAGTTCTTC.

This clonotype was observed at least ten times. The rearrangement joins TRBV7-9 to TRBJ1-1; D perhaps matches TRBD1 (5 bases). The length of the CDR3 is 12 residues. Germline V CDR1 and CDR2: SEHNR, FQNEAQ (reference sequence). Trimming took 1 base from V and 13 from J, leaving 13 bases between them. Written as DNA, the CDR3 is TGTGCCAGCAGCTTAGAGGGACCTTGGGGTTTCTTT. Translated, it gives CASSLEGPWGFF.

Worth noting for this clonotype: This may be a read error, as it is one base from a much larger clone. This chain joins TRBV23-1 and TRBJ1-4; maybe TRBD1 (5 bases). TRBV23-1 is recorded as an ORF, its role being uncertain. The CDR3 spans 15 residues. V dropped 0 bases and J dropped 8 bases, with 13 bases sitting between them. CDR3 amino acids: CASSQSAAGREKLFF. The CDR3 coding sequence is TGCGCCAGCAGTCAATCAGCTGCAGGGAGGGAAAAACTGTTTTTT.

This clonotype was detected many times. This chain links TRBV19 with TRBJ2-7, with TRBD1 matching 9 bases. This CDR3 is 14 amino acids long. CDR1 is LNHDA and CDR2 is SQIVND in the germline V gene (reference sequence). V shed 7 bases, J shed 12 bases, and the junction held 16 bases outside the gene matches. CDR3 protein: CASTPTPGQGPGYF. CDR3 in DNA: TGTGCCAGTACCCCAACCCCGGGACAGGGACCCGGGTACTTC.

This clonotype has more than one count but fewer than ten. A much larger clone differs by one base, so this may be a read error. This rearrangement joins TRBV6-6 to TRBJ1-1; D gene uncertain. The CDR3 extends over 13 amino acids. Germline-derived CDR1 and CDR2 are MNHNY and SVGAGI (reference sequence). CDR3 region: CASSYNTGDEAVF. The CDR3 region has the DNA TGTGCCAGCAGTTACAATACGGGAGATGAAGCTGTCTTT.

A few counts support this clonotype. J is TRBJ2-7 and V is TRBV20-1; tentatively, D is TRBD1 (5 bases). In germline, CDR1 is DFQATT, CDR2 SNEGSKA (reference sequence). This CDR3 contains 14 residues. The V end lost 4 bases, the J end lost 2 bases, and 15 bases lay between the germline ends. In DNA form, the CDR3 reads TGCAGTGCTACAGCCAGGGTATACCCCTACGAGCAGTACTTC. Protein: CSATARVYPYEQYF.

This clonotype was detected a few times. At one end, the junction sequence differs from germline, possibly due to a read error. V usage is TRBV7-7 and J usage is TRBJ2-1; D possibly matches TRBD1 or TRBD2 (6 bases each). The CDR3 has 17 amino acids. CDR1 is SSHAT, CDR2 FNYEAQ, per germline (reference sequence). For the CDR3, the DNA is TGTGCTAGCAGCCTACTTGAGGGGGGTCAGGGTTACAATGAGCAGTTCTTC. The encoded protein is CASSLLEGGQGYNEQFF.

This clonotype was detected many times. The V and J genes are TRBV27 and TRBJ2-1; D gene ambiguous. Trimming took off 2 bases at V and 8 bases at J, with 16 bases between the two ends. CDR1 and CDR2 (germline): MNHEY, SMNVEV (reference sequence). The CDR3 loop spans 15 amino acids. CDR3 nucleotide sequence: TGTGCCAGCAGTTTACTCGGTTCTAGATTAGATGAGCAGTTCTTC. It encodes CASSLLGSRLDEQFF.

Details on this clonotype: A read error may be the cause here, since a much bigger clone is one base away. The rearrangement uses TRBV5-4 and TRBJ2-7, with D maybe TRBD1 (6 bases). Per the germline V gene, CDR1 is SGHNT and CDR2 is YYREEE (reference sequence). The length of the CDR3 is 14 residues. V lost 0 bases and J lost 5, with 12 bases in between. The CDR3 DNA sequence: TGTGCCAGCAGCTTGGAGGCAGGGGCCCACGAGCAGTACTTC. Protein sequence: CASSLEAGAHEQYF.

This clonotype was seen a few times. A clone one base away is much larger, so this may be a read error. The CDR3 coding sequence is TGTGCCAGCAGCCTCGCTAGGGGGTTGAGCACTGAAGCTTTCTTT. Protein product: CASSLARGLSTEAFF. The chain recombines TRBV3-1 with TRBJ1-1; D is possibly TRBD1 (6 bases). CDR1 and CDR2 (germline): LGHDT, YNNKEL (reference sequence). V lost 4 bases and J 4 bases, leaving 16 bases between the germline ends. This CDR3 contains 15 residues.

In its sample, this clonotype was seen many times. The chain carries TRBV7-9 and TRBJ1-1; D is undetermined. CDR1 and CDR2 (germline): SEHNR, FQNEAQ (reference sequence). This CDR3 contains 10 residues. V was pared by 7 bases and J by 1 base, with 1 base between. The CDR3 DNA follows: TGTGCCAGCACGAACACTGAAGCTTTCTTT. It codes for CASTNTEAFF.

Remarks on this clonotype: A much more abundant neighbour one base away suggests this may be a read error. This chain links TRBV10-2 with TRBJ1-1; D is unclear. The CDR3 extends over 13 amino acids. The ends were cut back, 11 bases at V and 1 base at J, with 14 bases in the middle. The V gene's germline CDR1 is WSHSY and CDR2 SAAADI. CDR3 nucleotides: TGCGCCTGCCGGTCGGGTCCGAACACTGAAGCTTTCTTT. It codes for CACRSGPNTEAFF.